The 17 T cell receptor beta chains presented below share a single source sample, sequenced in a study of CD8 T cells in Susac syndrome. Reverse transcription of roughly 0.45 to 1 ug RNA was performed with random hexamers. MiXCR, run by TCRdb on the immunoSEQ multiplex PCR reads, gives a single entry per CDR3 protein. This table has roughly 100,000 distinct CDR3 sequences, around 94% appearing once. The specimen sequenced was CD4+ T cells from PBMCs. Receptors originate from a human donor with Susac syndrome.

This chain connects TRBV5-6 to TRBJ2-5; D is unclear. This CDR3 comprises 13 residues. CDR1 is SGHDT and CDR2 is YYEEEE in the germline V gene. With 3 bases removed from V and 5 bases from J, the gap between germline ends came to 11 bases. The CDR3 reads CASSSPDRETQYF. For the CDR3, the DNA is TGTGCCAGCAGCTCCCCGGACCGGGAGACCCAGTACTTC.

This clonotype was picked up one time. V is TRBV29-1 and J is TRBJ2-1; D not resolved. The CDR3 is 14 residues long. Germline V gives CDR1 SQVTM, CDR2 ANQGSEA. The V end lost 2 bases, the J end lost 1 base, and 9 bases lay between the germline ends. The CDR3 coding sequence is TGCAGCGTTGAAAGCTGGGGTTCCTACAATGAGCAGTTCTTC. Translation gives CSVESWGSYNEQFF.

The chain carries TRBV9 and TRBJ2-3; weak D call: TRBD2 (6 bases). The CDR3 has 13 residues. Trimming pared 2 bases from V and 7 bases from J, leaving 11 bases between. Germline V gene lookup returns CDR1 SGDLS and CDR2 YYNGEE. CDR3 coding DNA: TGTGCCAGCAGCGTCGGAGGGGAGCATACGCAGTATTTT. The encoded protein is CASSVGGEHTQYF.

The CDR3 sequence: CSARVGNNEQFF. CDR3 nucleotides: TGCAGTGCTAGGGTAGGGAACAATGAGCAGTTCTTC. V and J are TRBV20-1 and TRBJ2-1; D is uncertain. Trimming took 3 bases from V and 5 from J, leaving 8 bases between them. Germline V lookup: CDR1 DFQATT, CDR2 SNEGSKA (reference sequence). The CDR3 totals 12 residues.

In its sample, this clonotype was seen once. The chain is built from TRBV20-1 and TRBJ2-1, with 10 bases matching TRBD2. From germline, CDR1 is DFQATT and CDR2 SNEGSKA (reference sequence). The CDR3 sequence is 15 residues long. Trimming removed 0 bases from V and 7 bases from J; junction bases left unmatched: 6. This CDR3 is CSARDQRGGGNEQFF. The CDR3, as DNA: TGCAGTGCTAGAGATCAGCGGGGGGGCGGGAATGAGCAGTTCTTC.

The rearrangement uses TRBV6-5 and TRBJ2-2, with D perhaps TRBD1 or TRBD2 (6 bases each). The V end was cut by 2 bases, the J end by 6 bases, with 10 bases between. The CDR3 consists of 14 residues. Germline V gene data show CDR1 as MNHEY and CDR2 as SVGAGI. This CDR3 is CASSYRGEAGELFF. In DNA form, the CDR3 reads TGTGCCAGCAGTTACAGGGGGGAGGCCGGGGAGCTGTTTTTT.

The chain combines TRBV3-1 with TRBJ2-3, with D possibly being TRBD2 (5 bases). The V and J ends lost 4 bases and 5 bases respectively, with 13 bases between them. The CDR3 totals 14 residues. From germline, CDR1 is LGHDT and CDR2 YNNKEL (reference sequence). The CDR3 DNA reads TGTGCCAGCAGCCCCTGGGGAGCAGAAGATACGCAGTATTTT. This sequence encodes CASSPWGAEDTQYF.

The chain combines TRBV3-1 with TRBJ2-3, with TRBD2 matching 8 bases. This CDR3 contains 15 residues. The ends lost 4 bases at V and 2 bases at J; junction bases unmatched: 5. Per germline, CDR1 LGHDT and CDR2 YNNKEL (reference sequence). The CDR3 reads CASSPRGGLTDTQYF. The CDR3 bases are TGTGCCAGCAGCCCTCGGGGGGGCCTCACAGATACGCAGTATTTT.

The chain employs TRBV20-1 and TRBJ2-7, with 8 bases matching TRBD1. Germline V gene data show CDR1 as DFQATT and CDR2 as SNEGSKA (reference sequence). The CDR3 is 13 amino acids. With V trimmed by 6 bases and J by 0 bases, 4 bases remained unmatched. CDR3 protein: CSAVGQGSYEQYF. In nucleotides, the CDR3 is TGCAGTGCCGTTGGACAGGGCTCCTACGAGCAGTACTTC.

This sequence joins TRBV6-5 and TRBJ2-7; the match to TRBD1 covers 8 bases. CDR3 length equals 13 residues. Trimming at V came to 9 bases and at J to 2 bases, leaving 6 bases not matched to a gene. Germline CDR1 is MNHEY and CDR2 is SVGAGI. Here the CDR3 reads CASWTGTTYEQYF. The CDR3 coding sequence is TGTGCCAGTTGGACAGGGACGACCTACGAGCAGTACTTC.

CDR3 in amino acids: CASSQGTTRGSQYF. CDR3 nucleotide sequence: TGCGCCAGCAGCCAGGGGACCACCCGGGGGAGCCAGTACTTC. The rearrangement uses TRBV4-1 and TRBJ2-5; possibly TRBD2 for D (6 bases). Trimming removed 3 bases from V and 10 bases from J, with 18 bases in between. Germline CDR1 MGHRA, CDR2 YSYEKL. This CDR3 contains 14 residues.

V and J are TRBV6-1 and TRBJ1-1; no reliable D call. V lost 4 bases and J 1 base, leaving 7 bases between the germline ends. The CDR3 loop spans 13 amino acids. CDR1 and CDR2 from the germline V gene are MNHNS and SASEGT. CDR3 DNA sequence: TGTGCCAGCAGTGTGACAAGGAACACTGAAGCTTTCTTT. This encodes CASSVTRNTEAFF.

The CDR3 region is CASSLGLTGYQETQYF. The CDR3 DNA is TGTGCCAGCAGCTTAGGGCTGACAGGTTACCAAGAGACCCAGTACTTC. V gene TRBV7-2 combines with J gene TRBJ2-5; D may be TRBD1 (6 bases). Trimming removed 1 base from V and 0 bases from J, with 12 bases in between. From germline, CDR1 is SGHTA and CDR2 FQGNSA. CDR3 length: 16 residues. The full variable domain, rest sourced from reference TRBV7-2 and TRBJ2-5, is GAGVSQSPSNKVTEKGKDVELRCDPISGHTALYWYRQSLGQGLEFLIYFQGNSAPDKSGLPSDRFSAERTGGSVSTLTIQRTQQEDSAVYLCASSLGLTGYQETQYFGPGTRLLVL.

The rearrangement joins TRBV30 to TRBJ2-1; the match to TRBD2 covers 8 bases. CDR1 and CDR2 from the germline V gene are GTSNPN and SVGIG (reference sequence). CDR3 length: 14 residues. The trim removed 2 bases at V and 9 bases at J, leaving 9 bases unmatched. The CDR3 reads CAWSRSSSGGEQFF. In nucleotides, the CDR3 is TGTGCCTGGAGTCGTAGCAGCAGCGGGGGTGAGCAGTTCTTC.

This CDR3 reads CASSQGQGSGNTIYF. CDR3 nucleotide sequence: TGCGCCAGCAGCCAAGGACAGGGCTCTGGAAACACCATATATTTT. This chain connects TRBV4-3 to TRBJ1-3; 7 nucleotides align to TRBD1. The CDR3 covers 15 residues. Germline values: CDR1 LGHNA, CDR2 YSLEER. Trimming cost V 1 base and J 0 bases; bases outside gene matches: 0.

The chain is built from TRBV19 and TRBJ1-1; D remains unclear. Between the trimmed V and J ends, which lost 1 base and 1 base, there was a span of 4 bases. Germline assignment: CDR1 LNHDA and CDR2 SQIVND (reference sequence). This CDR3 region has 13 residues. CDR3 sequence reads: CASSIAANTEAFF. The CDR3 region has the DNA TGTGCCAGTAGTATAGCAGCGAACACTGAAGCTTTCTTT.

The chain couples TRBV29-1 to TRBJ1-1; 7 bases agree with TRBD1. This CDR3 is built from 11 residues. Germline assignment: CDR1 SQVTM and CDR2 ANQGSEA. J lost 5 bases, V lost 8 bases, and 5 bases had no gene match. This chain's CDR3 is CSSQGGTEAFF. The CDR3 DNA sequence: TGCAGCTCTCAGGGGGGAACTGAAGCTTTCTTT.